This entry is about one TCR beta chain. These data are taken from a study of blood T cell repertoires in COVID-19. About the research overall: The samples span acute and convalescent COVID-19 from the United States, Italy and Spain.

In the authors' methods: Estimation of nucleated cell counts was performed using reference gene primer amplification. Sequenced by immunoSEQ multiplex PCR; TCRdb stores in-frame clones only, minus some. Clonal size and the V and J genes are those of that table, whereas D and trimming came from the DNA. Of 200,000 to 250,000 clones listed, approximately 86% are singletons. Per germline, CDR1 LGHNA and CDR2 YSLEER. CDR3 size: 13 residues. V lost 2 bases, J lost 8 bases, and 9 bases lay in between. This TCR came from a woman in her thirties or forties with acute COVID-19. This chain connects TRBV4-3 to TRBJ1-4; no reliable D call. The material sequenced was PBMCs or T cells enriched from blood (not recorded which). CDR3 residues: CASSQKVQEKLFF. In DNA form, the CDR3 reads TGCGCCAGCAGCCAAAAAGTGCAGGAAAAACTGTTTTTT.